Listed here are 6 T cell receptor beta chains from one sample, sequenced in a study of CD8 T cells in Susac syndrome. The RNA input was about 0.5 to 1 ug, and it was reverse transcribed with random hexamers. TCRdb re-called the immunoSEQ multiplex PCR reads through MiXCR, storing one row per CDR3 protein. In the table there are roughly 180,000 distinct CDR3 sequences, 90% to 95% of which are singletons. The sequenced sample was CD4+ T cells from PBMCs. Receptor source: a human donor in good health.

CDR3 DNA sequence: TGCAGCGCCGGACTGTCCTCCTACGAGCAGTACTTC. Residues: CSAGLSSYEQYF. This rearrangement joins TRBV29-1 to TRBJ2-7, with D possibly matching TRBD2 (5 bases). V was trimmed by 7 bases and J by 0 bases, leaving 10 bases between them. Germline CDR1 is SQVTM and CDR2 is ANQGSEA. This CDR3 spans 12 amino acids.

The chain uses TRBV7-3 and TRBJ2-1; TRBD2 might be the D (6 bases). Germline loops: CDR1 SGHTA, CDR2 FQGTGA. Trimming removed 3 bases from V and 7 bases from J, with 10 bases in between. The CDR3 spans 13 residues. As DNA, the CDR3 is TGTGCCAGCAGCTTGTCGGGGAGGAATGAGCAGTTCTTC. Residues: CASSLSGRNEQFF.

The V call is TRBV20-1, the J call TRBJ1-6; D is possibly TRBD1 (5 bases). Deletions cut 6 bases from V and 9 bases from J, with 21 bases between. This CDR3 spans 15 amino acids. CDR1 DFQATT and CDR2 SNEGSKA come from the germline V gene (reference sequence). CDR3 protein: CSAKRPTALPSPLHF. For the CDR3, the DNA is TGCAGTGCCAAACGCCCGACAGCGCTTCCTTCACCCCTCCACTTT.

The chain is built from TRBV19 and TRBJ2-7; 8 nucleotides agree with TRBD1. With V trimmed by 3 bases and J by 2 bases, 6 bases remained unmatched. The CDR3 runs 15 residues. CDR1 is LNHDA and CDR2 is SQIVND in the germline V gene (reference sequence). Here the CDR3 reads CASSISAGGTYEQYF. CDR3 DNA sequence: TGTGCCAGTAGTATTTCGGCAGGGGGCACCTACGAGCAGTACTTC.

This clonotype was seen a single time. V gene TRBV28 combines with J gene TRBJ2-7, with a possible D match to TRBD1 (6 bases). The germline V gene has CDR1 MDHEN and CDR2 SYDVKM. V was trimmed by 7 bases and J by 2 bases, leaving 12 bases between them. The CDR3 runs to 13 residues. The CDR3 DNA is TGTGCCAGCAAAGTTTCAGGGGCCTACGAGCAGTACTTC. Encoded protein: CASKVSGAYEQYF.

Remarks on this clonotype: One end of the junction does not line up with germline, which may come from a read error. The V call is TRBV20-1, the J call TRBJ2-5; 12 bases fit TRBD2. The CDR3 totals 14 residues. Germline V gene sequence: CDR1 DFQATT, CDR2 SNEGSKA (reference sequence). In DNA form, the CDR3 reads TGCAGTGCTCTGACTAGCGGGGGCCAACAGACCCAGTACTTC. Translation: CSALTSGGQQTQYF.